Described below is a single T cell receptor (beta chain) sequence and its context. Its antigen is undetermined. The source of the sample is a study of blood T cells in healthy people across ages. Study conclusions and caveats: Naive T cell percentage and TCR beta diversity correlated strongly.

A J-beta primer mix and a sample-barcoded 5' primer were used in a second PCR of roughly 6 to 11 cycles. The authors tagged each cDNA molecule using a template-switch adaptor with 12 random nucleotides. Researchers report that each sample yielded at least 2.5 million CDR3-containing paired-end reads. TCRdb itself ran the 5' RACE reads through MiXCR, one entry per CDR3 protein. This table holds 1.8 million or so distinct CDR3 sequences, about 39% found once. Total RNA, at least 6 micrograms per sample, was extracted from PBMCs. This CDR3 has 14 amino acids. Germline V lookup: CDR1 SGHDT, CDR2 YYEEEE. Trimming shortened V by 3 bases and J by 5 bases, and 15 bases separated the two germline ends.

The receptor comes from a human donor in good health. What was sequenced was blood. The chain links TRBV5-6 to TRBJ2-7; possible D gene TRBD1, 6 bases. The chain's CDR3 is CASSSDRFGDEQYF. For the CDR3, the DNA is TGTGCCAGCAGCTCTGACAGGTTTGGGGACGAGCAGTACTTC.